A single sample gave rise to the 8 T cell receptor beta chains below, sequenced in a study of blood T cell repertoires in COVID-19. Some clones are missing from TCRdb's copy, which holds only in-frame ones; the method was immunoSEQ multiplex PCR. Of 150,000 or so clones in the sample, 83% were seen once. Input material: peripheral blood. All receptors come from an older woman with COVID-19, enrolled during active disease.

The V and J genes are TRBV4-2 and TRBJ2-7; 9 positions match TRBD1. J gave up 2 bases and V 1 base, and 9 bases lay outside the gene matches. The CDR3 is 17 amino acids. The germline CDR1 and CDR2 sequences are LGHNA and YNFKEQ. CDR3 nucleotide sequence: TGTGCCAGCAGCCAAGGTGGGAGGGGACAGGGAGCCTACGAGCAGTACTTC. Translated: CASSQGGRGQGAYEQYF.

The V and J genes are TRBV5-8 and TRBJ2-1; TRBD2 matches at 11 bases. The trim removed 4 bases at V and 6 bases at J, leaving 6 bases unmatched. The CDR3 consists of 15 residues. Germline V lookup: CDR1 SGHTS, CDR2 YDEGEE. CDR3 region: CASSAGTSGFNEQFF. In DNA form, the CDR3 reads TGTGCCAGCAGCGCAGGGACTAGCGGTTTCAATGAGCAGTTCTTC.

The CDR3 DNA sequence: TGTGCCAGCAGGTTCCCTACCCTGGACAGGGTGACCACTGAAGCTTTCTTT. Protein sequence: CASRFPTLDRVTTEAFF. This chain uses TRBV7-9 with TRBJ1-1, with 8 nucleotides matching TRBD1. This CDR3 region has 17 residues. Trimming removed 6 bases from V and 4 bases from J; junction bases left unmatched: 16. The germline V gene has CDR1 SEHNR and CDR2 FQNEAQ (reference sequence).

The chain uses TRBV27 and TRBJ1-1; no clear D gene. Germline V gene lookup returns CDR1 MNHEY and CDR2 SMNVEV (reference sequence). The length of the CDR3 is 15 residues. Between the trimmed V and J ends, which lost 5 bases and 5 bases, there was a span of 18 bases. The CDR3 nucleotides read TGTGCCAGCAGTCCTCGGTGGTCCACGGGGACTGAAGCTTTCTTT. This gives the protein CASSPRWSTGTEAFF.

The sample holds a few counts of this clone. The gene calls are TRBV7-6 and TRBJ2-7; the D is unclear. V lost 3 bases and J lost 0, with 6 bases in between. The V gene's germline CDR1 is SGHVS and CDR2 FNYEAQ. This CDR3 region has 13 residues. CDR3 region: CASSFSSSYEQYF. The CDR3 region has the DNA TGTGCCAGCAGCTTCTCCAGCTCCTACGAGCAGTACTTC.

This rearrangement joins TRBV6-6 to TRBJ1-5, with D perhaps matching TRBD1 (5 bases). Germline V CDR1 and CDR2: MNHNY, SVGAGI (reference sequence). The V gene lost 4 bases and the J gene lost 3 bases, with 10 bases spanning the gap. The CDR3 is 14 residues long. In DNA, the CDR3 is TGTGCCAGCAGTTCTGCGGGGACCAATCAGCCCCAGCATTTT. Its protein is CASSSAGTNQPQHF.

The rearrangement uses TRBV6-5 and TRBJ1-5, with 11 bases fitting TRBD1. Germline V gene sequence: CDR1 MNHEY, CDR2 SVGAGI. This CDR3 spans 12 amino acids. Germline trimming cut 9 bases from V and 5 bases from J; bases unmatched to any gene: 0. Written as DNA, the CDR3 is TGTGCCAGGGGACAGGGGGATCAGCCCCAGCATTTT. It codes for CARGQGDQPQHF.

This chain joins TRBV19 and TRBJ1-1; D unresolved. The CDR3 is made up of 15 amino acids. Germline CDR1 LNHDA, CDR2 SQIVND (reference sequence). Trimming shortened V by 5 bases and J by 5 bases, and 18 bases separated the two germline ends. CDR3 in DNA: TGTGCCAGTAGTGAAATCCGGGGAATGGGGACTGAAGCTTTCTTT. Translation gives CASSEIRGMGTEAFF.